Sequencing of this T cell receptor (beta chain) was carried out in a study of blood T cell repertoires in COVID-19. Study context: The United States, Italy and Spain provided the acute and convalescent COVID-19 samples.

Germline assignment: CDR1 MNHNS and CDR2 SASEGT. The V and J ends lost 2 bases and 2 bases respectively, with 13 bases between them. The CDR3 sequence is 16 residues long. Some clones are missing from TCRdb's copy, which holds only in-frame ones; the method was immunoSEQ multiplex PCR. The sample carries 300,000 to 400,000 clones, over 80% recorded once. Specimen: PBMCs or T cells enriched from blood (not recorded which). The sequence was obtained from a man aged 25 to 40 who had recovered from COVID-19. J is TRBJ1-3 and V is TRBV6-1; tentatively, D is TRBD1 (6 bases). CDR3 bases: TGTGCCAGCAGTGAACGGGCAACAGGGCCTGGAAACACCATATATTTT. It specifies CASSERATGPGNTIYF.